These 31 T cell receptor beta chains came from one sample sequenced in a study of blood T cell repertoires in COVID-19 (dated by TCRdb to between 2020 and 2021). Libraries were built with the immunoSEQ multiplex PCR assay. TCRdb took this table from immuneACCESS and kept in-frame rearrangements with V and J called. Such tables lack part of the clones; where checked against another copy, unresolved V genes explain under half of the gap, and the rest is unexplained. The sample table lists 95,000 to 150,000 clones, 79% of them with a count of one. About 40% of the sample is held by the ten biggest clonotypes. Sequencing used peripheral blood. All receptors come from a man aged 40-50 years with active or convalescent COVID-19.

The chain links TRBV2 to TRBJ2-3; a possible D gene is TRBD2 (7 bases). V was pared by 6 bases and J by 0 bases, with 16 bases between. This CDR3 region has 16 residues. Germline lookup yields CDR1 SNHLY and CDR2 FYNNEI. The CDR3 coding sequence is TGTGCCAGCAGCGGGGGGCTAGCGGTTAGCACAGATACGCAGTATTTT. Amino acids: CASSGGLAVSTDTQYF.

This clone was picked up many times. The chain uses TRBV24-1 and TRBJ1-2; a weak D match, TRBD1 (5 bases). Germline-derived CDR1 and CDR2 are KGHDR and SFDVKD. Trimming took off 6 bases at V and 8 bases at J, with 18 bases between the two ends. The CDR3 length is 14 residues. CDR3 sequence: CATSTPGLFWGYTF. The CDR3 region has the DNA TGTGCCACCAGTACCCCGGGACTGTTTTGGGGCTACACCTTC.

The gene calls are TRBV11-3 and TRBJ2-7; possibly TRBD1 for D (6 bases). Trimming took off 3 bases at V and 7 bases at J, with 19 bases between the two ends. CDR1 and CDR2 from the germline V gene are SGHNT and YENEEA. The CDR3 sequence is 15 residues long. This CDR3 is CASSLTWDKSSEQYF. The CDR3, as DNA: TGTGCCAGCAGCTTGACTTGGGACAAGTCTAGTGAGCAGTACTTC.

This clone has only one observation. V usage is TRBV7-8 and J usage is TRBJ1-2; 7 positions match TRBD1. Germline V gene sequence: CDR1 SGHVS, CDR2 FQNEAQ. The CDR3 consists of 16 residues. V was pared by 5 bases and J by 2 bases, with 11 bases of the junction left unmatched. DNA of the CDR3: TGTGCCAGCAGCCCTTCCGACAGGGCCTCGAACTATGGCTACACCTTC. Translated: CASSPSDRASNYGYTF.

This clone showed up just once. The V gene is TRBV23-1, the J gene TRBJ1-5; D not resolved. TRBV23-1 is an ORF for which the function is uncertain. The CDR3 is 13 residues long. V gave up 6 bases and J gave up 5 bases, with 11 bases separating them. The CDR3 nucleotides read TGCGCCAGCAGACATGACTCACATCAGCCCCAGCATTTT. Amino acids: CASRHDSHQPQHF.

The rearrangement uses TRBV9 and TRBJ2-7; 8 bases fit TRBD2. CDR3 length: 15 amino acids. Germline CDR1 SGDLS, CDR2 YYNGEE. Trimming at V came to 6 bases and at J to 0 bases, leaving 8 bases not matched to a gene. For the CDR3, the DNA is TGTGCCAGCACCCGCGGGGGGACCAGCTCCTACGAGCAGTACTTC. Its translation is CASTRGGTSSYEQYF.

The chain is built from TRBV11-2 and TRBJ1-1, with 7 positions matching TRBD1. CDR1 and CDR2 from the germline V gene are SGHAT and FQNNGV. The V segment lost 8 bases and the J segment 5 bases; nucleotides outside the gene matches: 11. The CDR3 contains 14 residues. The CDR3 DNA follows: TGTGCCAGCGCCCTTGACAGGGTTGGGACTGAAGCTTTCTTT. Translation: CASALDRVGTEAFF.

The chain is built from TRBV3-1 (or the pseudogene TRBV3-2) and TRBJ2-5; 8 bases are a match to TRBD2. V lost 4 bases and J lost 4; bases outside the gene matches: 8. Germline CDR1 is LGHDT and CDR2 is YNNKEL (reference sequence). The CDR3 covers 15 residues. This CDR3 is CASSPRAGGAETQYF. The DNA of the CDR3 is TGTGCCAGCAGCCCTCGGGCGGGGGGTGCAGAGACCCAGTACTTC.

V usage is TRBV29-1 and J usage is TRBJ2-7; TRBD2 might be the D (5 bases). V lost 4 bases and J lost 4, with 20 bases in between. This CDR3 comprises 15 residues. CDR1 is SQVTM and CDR2 is ANQGSEA in the germline V gene. The CDR3 protein is CSVVTRQDLRYEQYF. The CDR3 DNA reads as TGCAGCGTTGTAACCCGCCAGGACTTACGTTACGAGCAGTACTTC.

The rearrangement joins TRBV7-2 to TRBJ2-5, with D possibly being TRBD1 (6 bases). The germline V and J ends were trimmed by 2 bases and 4 bases, with 8 bases remaining between them. CDR3 size: 13 residues. The V gene's germline CDR1 is SGHTA and CDR2 FQGNSA. The CDR3 reads CASSLQGLETQYF. CDR3 bases: TGTGCCAGCAGCTTACAGGGGCTAGAGACCCAGTACTTC.

The sample holds a few counts of this clone. The chain recombines TRBV19 with TRBJ1-1; TRBD1 matches at 8 bases. With V trimmed by 2 bases and J by 5 bases, 4 bases remained unmatched. In germline, CDR1 is LNHDA, CDR2 SQIVND (reference sequence). The CDR3 has 14 residues. The CDR3 here is CASSIQGAPTEAFF. CDR3 coding DNA: TGTGCCAGTAGTATACAGGGGGCGCCGACTGAAGCTTTCTTT. The variable domain in full, with the rest retrieved from reference TRBV19 and TRBJ1-1, is DGGITQSPKYLFRKEGQNVTLSCEQNLNHDAMYWYRQDPGQGLRLIYYSQIVNDFQKGDIAEGYSVSREKKESFPLTVTSAQKNPTAFYLCASSIQGAPTEAFFGQGTRLTVV.

The V call is TRBV7-6, the J call TRBJ1-5; 9 nucleotides align to TRBD1. Germline CDR1 reads SGHVS; CDR2 reads FNYEAQ. Trimming removed 6 bases from V and 4 bases from J; junction bases left unmatched: 7. The CDR3 length is 15 residues. CDR3 protein: CASSYGTGRNQPQHF. CDR3 DNA: TGTGCCAGCAGTTACGGGACAGGGAGGAATCAGCCCCAGCATTTT.

The V call is TRBV28, the J call TRBJ1-2; no definite D call. The V and J ends lost 2 bases and 4 bases respectively, with 8 bases between them. CDR1 is MDHEN, CDR2 SYDVKM, per germline. There are 13 residues in the CDR3. The CDR3 spells CASSLLQSYGYTF. The CDR3, as DNA: TGTGCCAGCAGTTTACTACAGTCCTATGGCTACACCTTC.

This clone has a single count. V gene TRBV2 combines with J gene TRBJ1-1, with 9 bases aligning to TRBD1. With 6 bases clipped from V and 6 bases from J, the junction kept 11 bases outside the gene matches. CDR3 size: 15 residues. Per germline, CDR1 SNHLY and CDR2 FYNNEI. In DNA form, the CDR3 reads TGTGCCAGCAGCAAACGGGGGACAGGGTTGTCTGAAGCTTTCTTT. It codes for CASSKRGTGLSEAFF.

The chain links TRBV28 to TRBJ1-5, with 8 bases aligning to TRBD1. From germline, CDR1 is MDHEN and CDR2 SYDVKM. The trim removed 4 bases at V and 3 bases at J, leaving 11 bases unmatched. The CDR3 has 17 amino acids. The CDR3: CASSSHLQGGDNQPQHF. The CDR3 nucleotides read TGTGCCAGCAGTTCACACCTACAGGGGGGAGACAATCAGCCCCAGCATTTT.

The chain joins TRBV6-4 to TRBJ1-1; the match to TRBD1 covers 7 bases. The trim removed 4 bases at V and 1 base at J, leaving 3 bases unmatched. This CDR3 region has 14 residues. Germline V gene sequence: CDR1 MRHNA, CDR2 SNTAGT. CDR3 sequence: CASSVGTANTEAFF. The CDR3 DNA reads TGTGCCAGCAGTGTCGGGACAGCGAACACTGAAGCTTTCTTT.

Turning to this clone: The germline gene is not matched at one end of the junction; a read error may be the cause. The CDR3, as DNA: TGTGCTAGCACCAAGAACAGTACTGACTCTGGAAACACCATATATTTT. Translating it yields CASTKNSTDSGNTIYF. The chain employs TRBV7-7 and TRBJ1-3; D unclear. CDR3 length: 16 residues. Germline V gene lookup returns CDR1 SSHAT and CDR2 FNYEAQ (reference sequence).

The genes are TRBV9 and TRBJ2-3; TRBD2 matches at 7 bases. V lost 0 bases, J lost 7 bases, and 8 bases stayed unmatched. The CDR3 has 15 residues. CDR1 is SGDLS, CDR2 YYNGEE, per germline. The CDR3 region has the DNA TGTGCCAGCAGCGTAGGTCTGGGGGGGTCGAATACGCAGTATTTT. It encodes CASSVGLGGSNTQYF.

In the case of this clone: Other DNA sequences in this sample translate to the same CDR3. The V call is TRBV19, the J call TRBJ2-3; no reliable D call. V was shortened by 2 bases and J by 1 base, with 4 bases between the two germline ends. This CDR3 contains 13 residues. Germline V gives CDR1 LNHDA, CDR2 SQIVND (reference sequence). The DNA for the CDR3 is TGTGCCAGTAGTATATCAGGCACAGATACGCAGTATTTT. As protein: CASSISGTDTQYF.

The chain recombines TRBV9 with TRBJ1-2; the match to TRBD1 covers 7 bases. CDR1 SGDLS and CDR2 YYNGEE come from the germline V gene. V lost 4 bases and J lost 2; bases outside the gene matches: 8. This CDR3 spans 15 amino acids. The CDR3 sequence: CASSSPTGTNYGYTF. CDR3 in DNA: TGTGCCAGCAGCTCCCCGACAGGGACCAACTATGGCTACACCTTC.

This clone was detected only a few times. The gene calls are TRBV5-6 and TRBJ1-4; 9 bases match TRBD1. The CDR3 is 16 residues long. Germline loops: CDR1 SGHDT, CDR2 YYEEEE. With V trimmed by 2 bases and J by 10 bases, 12 bases remained unmatched. The CDR3 DNA reads TGTGCCAGCAGCTTTAGACCCGGGACAGGGCTTGCAAAACTGTTTTTT. Its translation: CASSFRPGTGLAKLFF.

This chain connects TRBV27 to TRBJ2-1, with 11 bases lining up with TRBD1. The CDR3 spans 15 residues. V shed 3 bases and J 3 bases; nucleotides not matched to a gene: 1. Germline CDR1 reads MNHEY; CDR2 reads SMNVEV (reference sequence). In nucleotides, the CDR3 is TGTGCCAGCAGTTTGGGACAGGGGGACTACAATGAGCAGTTCTTC. This gives the protein CASSLGQGDYNEQFF.

This rearrangement joins TRBV11-1 to TRBJ1-1; D unclear. The CDR3 sequence is 13 residues long. V gave up 1 base and J gave up 7 bases, with 10 bases separating them. CDR1 SGHAT and CDR2 FQDESV come from the germline V gene (reference sequence). CDR3 loop: CASSLEISLEAFF. DNA of the CDR3: TGTGCCAGCAGCTTAGAAATATCCCTTGAAGCTTTCTTT.

The sample holds one count of this clone. The chain couples TRBV5-6 to TRBJ2-1; 11 nucleotides match TRBD1. This CDR3 comprises 12 residues. Losses at the gene ends were 5 bases for V and 15 bases for J; bases not matched to a gene: 7. CDR1 SGHDT and CDR2 YYEEEE come from the germline V gene. The CDR3 nucleotides read TGTGCCAGCAGTAGTTTGGGGACAGGGGGGTTCTTC. Protein: CASSSLGTGGFF. Drawing the rest from reference TRBV5-6 and TRBJ2-1, the complete variable domain is DAGVTQSPTHLIKTRGQQVTLRCSPKSGHDTVSWYQQALGQGPQFIFQYYEEEERQRGNFPDRFSGHQFPNYSSELNVNALLLGDSALYLCASSSLGTGGFFGPGTRLTVL.

This clone has only one observation. The V gene is TRBV5-1, the J gene TRBJ1-2; 9 nucleotides agree with TRBD1. Germline V gene lookup returns CDR1 SGHRS and CDR2 YFSETQ. With V trimmed by 4 bases and J by 6 bases, 7 bases remained unmatched. This CDR3 spans 14 amino acids. CDR3 residues: CASSDLQGADGYTF. CDR3 bases: TGCGCCAGCAGCGACTTACAGGGGGCGGATGGCTACACCTTC.

This clone occurred once. CDR3 sequence: CASSAEARSSDGELFF. The CDR3 DNA is TGTGCCAGCAGCGCCGAGGCCCGGTCCTCGGACGGGGAGCTGTTTTTT. The rearrangement uses TRBV9 and TRBJ2-2, with D unresolved. The CDR3 sequence is 16 residues long. Germline assignment: CDR1 SGDLS and CDR2 YYNGEE. V dropped 3 bases and J dropped 7 bases, with 19 bases sitting between them.

The chain combines TRBV28 with TRBJ1-6; TRBD1 aligns across 11 bases. The length of the CDR3 is 18 residues. CDR1 is MDHEN and CDR2 is SYDVKM in the germline V gene. J lost 7 bases, V lost 11 bases, and 19 bases had no gene match. The CDR3 region has the DNA TGTGCCTCAGCGGCCTTGGGACAGGGGGTATGGGGCAATTCACCCCTCCACTTT. It yields the protein CASAALGQGVWGNSPLHF.

The chain recombines TRBV30 with TRBJ2-1, with 9 positions matching TRBD2. The germline gives CDR1 GTSNPN, CDR2 SVGIG (reference sequence). This CDR3 is 13 amino acids long. The CDR3 nucleotides are TGTCCACCGGCAGTGCGGGGGGGCCATGAGCAGTTCTTC. Translation: CPPAVRGGHEQFF.

The V call is TRBV18, the J call TRBJ2-1, with no clear D. Germline CDR1 and CDR2: KGHSH and LQKENI. This CDR3 spans 12 amino acids. V was pared by 4 bases and J by 4 bases, with 5 bases between. CDR3 DNA: TGTGCCAGCTCACTGAGTTACAATGAGCAGTTCTTC. Protein sequence: CASSLSYNEQFF.

CDR3 sequence (DNA): TGTGCCTGGAGTGTGGCTAGCGGGGGGTATGAGCAGTTCTTC. It translates to CAWSVASGGYEQFF. V and J are TRBV30 and TRBJ2-1; 11 bases map to TRBD2. This CDR3 spans 14 amino acids. Looked up from germline, CDR1 is GTSNPN and CDR2 is SVGIG (reference sequence). J lost 8 bases, V lost 0 bases, and 3 bases had no gene match.

The chain combines TRBV27 with TRBJ2-1; D uncertain. Trimming removed 5 bases from V and 0 bases from J, with 17 bases in between. This CDR3 is 17 amino acids long. The germline CDR1 and CDR2 sequences are MNHEY and SMNVEV (reference sequence). The CDR3 DNA is TGTGCCAGCAGTCTGGTGTCCCGAATGAGCTCCTACAATGAGCAGTTCTTC. Its translation is CASSLVSRMSSYNEQFF.